This T cell receptor (beta chain) was observed in a study of blood T cells in healthy people across ages. Findings and caveats of the study: CMV infection status of these donors was not known.

Only a few counts were recorded for this clonotype. Its antigen is not known. Each sample gave at least 6.5 million isolated PBMCs. Each sample provided at least 6 micrograms of extracted total RNA. PCR was performed a second time for about 7 to 12 cycles using a sample-barcoded 5' primer and a J-beta primer mix. In TCRdb, the 5' RACE reads were re-called with MiXCR into one record per CDR3 protein. Of roughly 1,300,000 distinct CDR3 sequences listed, approximately 59% are singletons. The sample was blood. This sequence was found in a man between 18 and 35 years old in good health.

The CDR3 bases are TGTGCCAGCAGTTCGAGGGGATATGGCTACGAGCAGTACTTC. Translating gives CASSSRGYGYEQYF. V is TRBV12-3 or TRBV12-4 and J is TRBJ2-7; either TRBD1 or TRBD2 may fit D (5 bases each). The CDR3 sequence is 14 residues long. Trimming stripped 4 bases from V and 3 bases from J, with 13 bases between.